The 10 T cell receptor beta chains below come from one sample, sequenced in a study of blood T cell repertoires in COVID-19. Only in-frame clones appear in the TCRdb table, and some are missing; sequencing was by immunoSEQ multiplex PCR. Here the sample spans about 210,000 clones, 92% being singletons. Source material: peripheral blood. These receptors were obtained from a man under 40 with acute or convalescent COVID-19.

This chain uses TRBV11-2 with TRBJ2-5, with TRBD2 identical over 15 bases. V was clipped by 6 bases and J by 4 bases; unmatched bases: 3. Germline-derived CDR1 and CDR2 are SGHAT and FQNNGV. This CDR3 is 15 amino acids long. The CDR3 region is CASSRGLAGGETQYF. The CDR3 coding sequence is TGTGCCAGCAGTCGGGGACTAGCGGGAGGAGAGACCCAGTACTTC. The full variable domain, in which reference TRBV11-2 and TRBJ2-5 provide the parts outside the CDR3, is EAGVAQSPRYKIIEKRQSVAFWCNPISGHATLYWYQQILGQGPKLLIQFQNNGVVDDSQLPKDRFSAERLKGVDSTLKIQPAKLEDSAVYLCASSRGLAGGETQYFGPGTRLLVL.

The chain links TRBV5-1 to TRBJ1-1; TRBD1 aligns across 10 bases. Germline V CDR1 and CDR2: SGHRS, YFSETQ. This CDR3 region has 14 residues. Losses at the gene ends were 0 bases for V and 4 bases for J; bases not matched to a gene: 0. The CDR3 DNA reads TGCGCCAGCAGCTTGGGGACAGGGGGCACTGAAGCTTTCTTT. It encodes CASSLGTGGTEAFF.

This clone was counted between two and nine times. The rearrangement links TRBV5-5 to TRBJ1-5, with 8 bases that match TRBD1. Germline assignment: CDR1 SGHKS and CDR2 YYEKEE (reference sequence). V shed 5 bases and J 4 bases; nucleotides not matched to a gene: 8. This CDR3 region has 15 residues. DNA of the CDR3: TGTGCCAGCAGGAGGGGACAGGCGGCGAATCAGCCCCAGCATTTT. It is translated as CASRRGQAANQPQHF.

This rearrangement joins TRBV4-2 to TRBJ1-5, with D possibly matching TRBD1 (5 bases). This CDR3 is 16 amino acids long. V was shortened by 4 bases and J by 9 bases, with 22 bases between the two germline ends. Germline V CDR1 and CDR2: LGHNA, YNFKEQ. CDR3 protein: CASSRHTGDYTGPQHF. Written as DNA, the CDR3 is TGTGCCAGCAGCCGCCACACGGGGGACTACACAGGGCCCCAGCATTTT.

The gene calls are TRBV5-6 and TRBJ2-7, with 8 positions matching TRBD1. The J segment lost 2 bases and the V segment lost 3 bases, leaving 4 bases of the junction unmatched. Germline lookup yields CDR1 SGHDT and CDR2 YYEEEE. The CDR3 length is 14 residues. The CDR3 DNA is TGTGCCAGCAGCTCCCTGGACAGGGCCTACGAGCAGTACTTC. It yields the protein CASSSLDRAYEQYF.

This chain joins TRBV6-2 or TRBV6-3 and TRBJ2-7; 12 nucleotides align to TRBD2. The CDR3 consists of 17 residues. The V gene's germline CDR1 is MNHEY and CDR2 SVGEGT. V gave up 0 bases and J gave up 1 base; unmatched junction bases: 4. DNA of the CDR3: TGTGCCAGCAGTTACTCCACTAGCGGGGGGCAGTCCTACGAGCAGTACTTC. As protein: CASSYSTSGGQSYEQYF.

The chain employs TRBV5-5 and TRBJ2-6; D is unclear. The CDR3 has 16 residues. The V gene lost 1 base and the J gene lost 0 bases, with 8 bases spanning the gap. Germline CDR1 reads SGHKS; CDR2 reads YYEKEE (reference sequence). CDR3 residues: CASSLNGASGANVLTF. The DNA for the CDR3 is TGTGCCAGCAGCTTGAACGGTGCCTCTGGGGCCAACGTCCTGACTTTC.

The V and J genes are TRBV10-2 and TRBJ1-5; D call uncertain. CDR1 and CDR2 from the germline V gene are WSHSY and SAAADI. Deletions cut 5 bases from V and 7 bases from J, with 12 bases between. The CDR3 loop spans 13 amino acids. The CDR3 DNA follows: TGCGCCAGCAGTTCGGGGAACTACCAGCCCCAGCATTTT. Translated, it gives CASSSGNYQPQHF.

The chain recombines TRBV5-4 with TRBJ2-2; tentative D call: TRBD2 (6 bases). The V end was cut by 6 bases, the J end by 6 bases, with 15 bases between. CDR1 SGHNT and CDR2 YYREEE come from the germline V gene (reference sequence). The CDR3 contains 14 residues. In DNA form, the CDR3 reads TGTGCCAGCACACCCGGGCCGGGGGCCGGGGAGCTGTTTTTT. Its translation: CASTPGPGAGELFF. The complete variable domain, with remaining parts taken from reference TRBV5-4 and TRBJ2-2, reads ETGVTQSPTHLIKTRGQQVTLRCSSQSGHNTVSWYQQALGQGPQFIFQYYREEENGRGNFPPRFSGLQFPNYSSELNVNALELDDSALYLCASTPGPGAGELFFGEGSRLTVL.

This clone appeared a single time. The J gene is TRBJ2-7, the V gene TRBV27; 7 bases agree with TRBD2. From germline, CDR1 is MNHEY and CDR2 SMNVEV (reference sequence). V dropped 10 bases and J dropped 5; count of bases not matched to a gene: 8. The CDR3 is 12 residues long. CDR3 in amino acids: CATWGGSNEQYF. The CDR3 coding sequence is TGTGCCACCTGGGGGGGTAGTAACGAGCAGTACTTC.